One sample yielded the 27 T cell receptor beta chains listed below, sequenced in a study of post-analysis software for immune sequencing data. Unique molecular identifiers tagged the TCR beta cDNA libraries. One entry per CDR3 protein results from TCRdb running MiXCR on the PCR reads. The data contain about 160,000 distinct CDR3 sequences, 36% of them singletons. The sample in question was blood, obtained after autologous hematopoietic stem cell transplantation. These TCRs come from a girl between 5 and 17 years old with multiple sclerosis.

Regarding this clonotype: Just one base apart from a much larger clone, this may be a read error. The rearrangement joins TRBV7-3 to TRBJ2-5, with 8 bases that match TRBD2. The trim removed 5 bases at V and 11 bases at J, leaving 13 bases unmatched. Germline CDR1 is SGHTA and CDR2 is FQGTGA. The CDR3 covers 14 residues. The CDR3, as DNA: TGTGCCAGCAGCACTATAGCGGGGACGGATGAGCAGTACTTC. This gives the protein CASSTIAGTDEQYF.

V gene TRBV12-3 or TRBV12-4 combines with J gene TRBJ2-3, with TRBD2 identical over 13 bases. This CDR3 region has 17 residues. V shed 0 bases and J 3 bases; nucleotides not matched to a gene: 3. Here the CDR3 reads CASSLARTSGSTDTQYF. CDR3 coding DNA: TGTGCCAGCAGTTTAGCCCGGACTAGCGGGAGTACAGATACGCAGTATTTT.

This clonotype was found once. The germline gene is not matched at one end of the junction; a read error may be the cause. The chain links TRBV7-9 to TRBJ2-1, with 8 bases fitting TRBD2. This CDR3 region has 16 residues. Germline V gene data show CDR1 as SEHNR and CDR2 as FQNEAQ (reference sequence). The CDR3 spells CAGSLDWREDYNEQFF. CDR3 in DNA: TGTGCCGGCAGCTTAGATTGGCGGGAGGACTACAATGAGCAGTTCTTC. Combining the CDR3 with reference TRBV7-9 and TRBJ2-1 gives the whole variable domain DTGVSQNPRHKITKRGQNVTFRCDPISEHNRLYWYRQTLGQGPEFLTYFQNEAQLEKSRLLSDRFSAERPKGSFSTLEIQRTEQGDSAMYLCAGSLDWREDYNEQFFGPGTRLTVL.

This clonotype was counted between two and nine times. In DNA, the CDR3 is TGTGCCATCAGACAGGGATTTAATGAAAAACTGTTTTTT. It is translated as CAIRQGFNEKLFF. The chain combines TRBV10-3 with TRBJ1-4; maybe TRBD1 (6 bases). CDR3 length: 13 residues. Germline V gene sequence: CDR1 ENHRY, CDR2 SYGVKD. V gave up 6 bases and J gave up 4 bases, with 9 bases separating them.

Many counts were recorded for this clonotype. The rearrangement joins TRBV7-8 to TRBJ2-1; 9 bases match TRBD1. Germline V CDR1 and CDR2: SGHVS, FQNEAQ. Trimming cost V 5 bases and J 3 bases; bases outside gene matches: 17. The CDR3 is made up of 19 amino acids. The CDR3 nucleotides are TGTGCCAGCAGCATAGGACAGGGGAGGCCTAGCGGTGACTACAATGAGCAGTTCTTC. It yields the protein CASSIGQGRPSGDYNEQFF.

A few counts support this clonotype. The chain joins TRBV20-1 to TRBJ2-7; 8 bases agree with TRBD2. CDR1 is DFQATT and CDR2 is SNEGSKA in the germline V gene (reference sequence). The CDR3 length is 16 residues. V trimming: 3 bases; J trimming: 6 bases; junction bases outside the gene matches: 16. The CDR3 protein is CSASSILAGGRPEQYF. CDR3 sequence (DNA): TGCAGTGCTAGCTCAATTCTAGCGGGTGGGCGACCCGAGCAGTACTTC.

The chain is built from TRBV21-1 and TRBJ2-4. TRBV21-1 is an annotated pseudogene. The CDR3 has 14 amino acids. The CDR3 sequence: CASSKAGAKNIQYF. In nucleotides, the CDR3 is TGTGCCAGCAGCAAAGCAGGGGCCAAAAACATTCAGTACTTC.

The chain uses TRBV20-1 and TRBJ2-7; D is uncertain. CDR3 length: 14 amino acids. V shed 4 bases and J shed 0 bases, with 13 bases lying between them. CDR1 is DFQATT, CDR2 SNEGSKA, per germline (reference sequence). DNA of the CDR3: TGCAGTGCTATCTGGGCAGAGGTCTCCTACGAGCAGTACTTC. This encodes CSAIWAEVSYEQYF.

V and J are TRBV29-1 and TRBJ1-5; no clear D gene. V shed 6 bases and J shed 3 bases, with 9 bases lying between them. The CDR3 extends over 12 amino acids. Germline lookup yields CDR1 SQVTM and CDR2 ANQGSEA. As DNA, the CDR3 is TGCAGCGTCAGTGGAGCCAATCAGCCCCAGCATTTT. Translated: CSVSGANQPQHF.

The chain is built from TRBV2 and TRBJ2-5; 12 nucleotides align to TRBD2. With V trimmed by 4 bases and J by 4 bases, 4 bases remained unmatched. Germline V gene data show CDR1 as SNHLY and CDR2 as FYNNEI. This CDR3 comprises 15 residues. The CDR3 DNA reads as TGTGCCAGCAGTGCTAGCGGGAGGGCCGGAGAGACCCAGTACTTC. It encodes CASSASGRAGETQYF.

Comment on this clonotype: A much larger clone differs by one base, so this may be a read error. The rearrangement uses TRBV10-3 and TRBJ2-7, with 10 bases fitting TRBD1. Trimming removed 6 bases from V and 0 bases from J; junction bases left unmatched: 2. Germline loops: CDR1 ENHRY, CDR2 SYGVKD. The CDR3 is 14 residues long. DNA of the CDR3: TGTGCCATCAGGGACAGGGGGTACTCCTACGAGCAGTACTTC. This codes for CAIRDRGYSYEQYF.

The genes are TRBV5-1 and TRBJ2-3; no clear D. Per germline, CDR1 SGHRS and CDR2 YFSETQ. Trimming took off 4 bases at V and 1 base at J, with 10 bases between the two ends. This CDR3 has 14 residues. The CDR3 DNA is TGCGCCAGCAGCCCGTGGTGGGGCACAGATACGCAGTATTTT. Protein product: CASSPWWGTDTQYF. Full variable domain (missing parts from reference TRBV5-1 and TRBJ2-3): KAGVTQTPRYLIKTRGQQVTLSCSPISGHRSVSWYQQTPGQGLQFLFEYFSETQRNKGNFPGRFSGRQFSNSRSEMNVSTLELGDSALYLCASSPWWGTDTQYFGPGTRLTVL.

J is TRBJ2-1 and V is TRBV3-1; D is undetermined. The germline gives CDR1 LGHDT, CDR2 YNNKEL (reference sequence). V was shortened by 0 bases and J by 14 bases, with 14 bases between the two germline ends. This CDR3 spans 13 amino acids. The CDR3 DNA is TGTGCCAGCAGCCAAGAGGTCGAGGTCTGCAAGTTCTTC. This codes for CASSQEVEVCKFF.

This clonotype has at least ten counts. This chain links TRBV7-2 with TRBJ2-7; tentatively, D is TRBD1 or TRBD2 (5 bases each). The CDR3 runs 14 residues. Trimming removed 2 bases from V and 3 bases from J, with 11 bases in between. CDR1 and CDR2 (germline): SGHTA, FQGNSA. The chain's CDR3 is CASSLYGDLYEQYF. The DNA for the CDR3 is TGTGCCAGCAGCTTATATGGGGACCTCTACGAGCAGTACTTC.

The chain carries TRBV5-5 and TRBJ2-5; D might be TRBD1 or TRBD2, each matching 5 bases. V gave up 4 bases and J gave up 1 base, with 14 bases separating them. Germline CDR1 SGHKS, CDR2 YYEKEE (reference sequence). This CDR3 comprises 15 residues. The CDR3 DNA reads as TGTGCCAGCAGCGCCCGGGACGGACCCCAAGAGACCCAGTACTTC. Its translation: CASSARDGPQETQYF.

J is TRBJ2-1 and V is TRBV6-2 or TRBV6-3; no reliable D call. In germline, CDR1 is MNHEY, CDR2 SVGEGT. Trimming took 6 bases from V and 0 from J, leaving 6 bases between them. The CDR3 extends over 13 amino acids. This chain's CDR3 is CASSSGSYNEQFF. CDR3 nucleotide sequence: TGTGCCAGCAGCTCCGGCTCCTACAATGAGCAGTTCTTC.

The V gene is TRBV20-1, the J gene TRBJ1-5; D gene uncertain. V was shortened by 1 base and J by 13 bases, with 14 bases between the two germline ends. Germline V gene lookup returns CDR1 DFQATT and CDR2 SNEGSKA (reference sequence). This CDR3 contains 12 residues. The chain's CDR3 is CSARALNPGQHF. In DNA form, the CDR3 reads TGCAGTGCTAGAGCCCTAAACCCTGGACAGCATTTT.

This chain connects TRBV15 to TRBJ2-1; TRBD2 aligns across 7 bases. Losses at the gene ends were 5 bases for V and 1 base for J; bases not matched to a gene: 5. The CDR3 contains 15 residues. Germline values: CDR1 LNHNV, CDR2 YYDKDF (reference sequence). CDR3 residues: CATSRTSVSYNEQFF. CDR3 DNA sequence: TGTGCCACCAGCCGTACTAGCGTATCCTACAATGAGCAGTTCTTC.

The chain links TRBV7-3 to TRBJ2-1; 9 nucleotides agree with TRBD2. V lost 5 bases to trimming and J lost 7 bases; unmatched junction nucleotides: 12. Germline loops: CDR1 SGHTA, CDR2 FQGTGA. The CDR3 spans 16 residues. The CDR3 protein is CASSLGGLAGRNEQFF. CDR3 bases: TGTGCCAGCAGCCTTGGGGGACTAGCAGGAAGGAATGAGCAGTTCTTC.

This clonotype was detected a few times. The chain couples TRBV24-1 to TRBJ2-3; D gene unclear. V was shortened by 4 bases and J by 6 bases, with 13 bases between the two germline ends. This CDR3 contains 14 residues. Germline CDR1 is KGHDR and CDR2 is SFDVKD. The CDR3 protein is CATSDSPLMDTQYF. CDR3 nucleotides: TGTGCCACCAGTGACTCCCCTTTAATGGATACGCAGTATTTT.

J is TRBJ2-7 and V is TRBV12-3 or TRBV12-4; no clear D. Trimming stripped 5 bases from V and 1 base from J, with 6 bases between. The CDR3 covers 12 residues. CDR3 bases: TGTGCCAGCAGTACGGAGTCCTACGAGCAGTACTTC. Its translation: CASSTESYEQYF.

This clonotype was seen only a few times. The chain couples TRBV12-3 or TRBV12-4 to TRBJ1-2; the D gene is possibly TRBD1 (5 bases). V gave up 6 bases and J gave up 4 bases, with 12 bases separating them. The CDR3 length is 13 residues. The CDR3 DNA follows: TGTGCCAGCAGCAAAACAGGACGCTATGGCTACACCTTC. Its translation is CASSKTGRYGYTF.

This clonotype was found many times. This chain uses TRBV19 with TRBJ2-5, with 12 bases that match TRBD2. The CDR3 loop spans 17 amino acids. The V segment lost 3 bases and the J segment 0 bases; nucleotides outside the gene matches: 5. Germline lookup yields CDR1 LNHDA and CDR2 SQIVND (reference sequence). The CDR3 here is CASSIRLAGAYQETQYF. CDR3 nucleotide sequence: TGTGCCAGTAGTATCCGACTAGCGGGGGCGTACCAAGAGACCCAGTACTTC.

The chain links TRBV6-1 to TRBJ2-1, with D perhaps given as TRBD1 or TRBD2 (5 bases each). Per germline, CDR1 MNHNS and CDR2 SASEGT. This CDR3 contains 15 residues. Between the trimmed V and J ends, which lost 2 bases and 0 bases, there was a span of 8 bases. CDR3 bases: TGTGCCAGCAGTGAACTGGGACCCTCCTACAATGAGCAGTTCTTC. It codes for CASSELGPSYNEQFF.

Notes on this clonotype: The junction does not match germline at one end; this may be a read error. J is TRBJ1-5 and V is TRBV4-1; the D is unclear. Germline V CDR1 and CDR2: MGHRA, YSYEKL. The CDR3 is 17 residues long. The CDR3 loop is CASSQAGSHVPNQPRHF. The CDR3 DNA reads TGCGCCAGCAGCCAAGCGGGGTCCCACGTCCCGAATCAGCCCCGGCATTTT.

In the case of this clonotype: One base away lies a much larger clone, so this may be a sequencing read error. The genes are TRBV3-1 and TRBJ2-3; 7 bases are a match to TRBD2. Germline lookup yields CDR1 LGHDT and CDR2 YNNKEL (reference sequence). CDR3 size: 15 residues. CDR3 region: CANSQMAGGTDTQYF. CDR3 coding DNA: TGTGCCAACAGCCAGATGGCGGGAGGCACAGATACGCAGTATTTT.

The chain carries TRBV20-1 and TRBJ2-1, with 8 bases fitting TRBD2. The CDR3 contains 15 residues. Germline lookup yields CDR1 DFQATT and CDR2 SNEGSKA (reference sequence). The V and J ends lost 1 base and 8 bases, in that order; junction bases with no gene match: 10. The CDR3 region is CSARVPGGPGDEQFF. The DNA for the CDR3 is TGCAGTGCTAGAGTCCCGGGAGGGCCGGGTGATGAGCAGTTCTTC.